A selection of T cell receptor beta chains follows, all from one sample in a study of neurological immune-mediated disorders. TCRdb called the 5' RACE reads again in MiXCR, with one record for every CDR3 protein. The table has 75,000 to 95,000 distinct CDR3 sequences, over 15% seen once. Specimen: PBMCs. These receptors were taken from a woman aged 40 to 50 in good health. CDR3s include the opening cysteine and the closing phenylalanine or tryptophan. Fields, in order: V gene, clone size, D gene, J gene, CDR3 length, CDR3 protein, CDR3 DNA. D genes are given only for firm matches. Size values are once, few and many counts, or a class for expanded clones, and some rows have none.

v_call: TRBV6-5
clone_size: NA
d_call: TRBD2
j_call: TRBJ2-5
cdr3_length: 16
cdr3_aa: CASSLSLAGVWETRYF
cdr3_nt: TGTGCCAGCAGTCTCTCCCTAGCGGGGGTTTGGGAGACCCGGTACTTC

v_call: TRBV20-1
clone_size: many
d_call: NA
j_call: TRBJ1-2
cdr3_length: 17
cdr3_aa: CSARRILRESTNYGYTF
cdr3_nt: TGCAGTGCTAGAAGGATCTTAAGGGAAAGCACTAACTATGGCTACACCTTC

v_call: TRBV5-1
clone_size: NA
d_call: NA
j_call: TRBJ2-1
cdr3_length: 15
cdr3_aa: CASSRAEVGVNEQFF
cdr3_nt: TGCGCCAGCAGCCGAGCGGAGGTGGGTGTTAATGAGCAGTTCTTC

v_call: TRBV28
clone_size: many
d_call: TRBD2
j_call: TRBJ2-1
cdr3_length: 18
cdr3_aa: CASSLDDGGAGMLIEQFF
cdr3_nt: TGTGCCAGCAGTTTAGATGACGGGGGGGCCGGTATGTTGATTGAGCAGTTCTTC

v_call: TRBV20-1
clone_size: NA
d_call: NA
j_call: TRBJ2-1
cdr3_length: 18
cdr3_aa: CSDRDWDAARMNYNEQFF
cdr3_nt: TGCAGTGATAGAGATTGGGACGCCGCGAGAATGAACTACAATGAGCAGTTCTTC

v_call: TRBV20-1
clone_size: many
d_call: TRBD1
j_call: TRBJ1-5
cdr3_length: 15
cdr3_aa: CSAADRDRANQPQHF
cdr3_nt: TGCAGTGCAGCAGACCGGGACAGGGCGAATCAGCCCCAGCATTTT

v_call: TRBV7-7
clone_size: many
d_call: TRBD1
j_call: TRBJ2-5
cdr3_length: 15
cdr3_aa: CASSPGQGTQETQYF
cdr3_nt: TGTGCTAGCAGCCCGGGACAGGGAACACAAGAGACCCAGTACTTC

v_call: TRBV7-8
clone_size: NA
d_call: NA
j_call: TRBJ1-2
cdr3_length: 15
cdr3_aa: CASSLEVRGDYGYTF
cdr3_nt: TGTGCCAGCAGCTTAGAAGTTAGGGGGGACTATGGCTACACCTTC

v_call: TRBV18
clone_size: many
d_call: NA
j_call: TRBJ1-2
cdr3_length: 14
cdr3_aa: CASSPREDTVGYTF
cdr3_nt: TGTGCCAGCTCACCACGGGAAGACACGGTCGGCTACACCTTC

v_call: TRBV6-5
clone_size: many
d_call: NA
j_call: TRBJ2-5
cdr3_length: 15
cdr3_aa: CASSSRPLKQETQYF
cdr3_nt: TGTGCCAGCAGCTCCCGCCCATTGAAACAAGAGACCCAGTACTTC

v_call: TRBV5-1
clone_size: many
d_call: NA
j_call: TRBJ2-5
cdr3_length: 15
cdr3_aa: CASRRGIEGQETQYF
cdr3_nt: TGCGCCAGCAGACGGGGGATAGAAGGCCAAGAGACCCAGTACTTC

v_call: TRBV2
clone_size: many
d_call: NA
j_call: TRBJ2-2
cdr3_length: 15
cdr3_aa: CASSELADKTGELFF
cdr3_nt: TGTGCCAGCAGTGAACTGGCGGACAAGACCGGGGAGCTGTTTTTT

v_call: TRBV3-1
clone_size: many
d_call: NA
j_call: TRBJ2-5
cdr3_length: 15
cdr3_aa: CASSQPETDQETQYF
cdr3_nt: TGTGCCAGCAGCCAACCCGAGACAGACCAAGAGACCCAGTACTTC

v_call: TRBV20-1
clone_size: many
d_call: NA
j_call: TRBJ2-1
cdr3_length: 18
cdr3_aa: CSARGRQIPGVSLNEQFF
cdr3_nt: TGCAGTGCTAGAGGTCGGCAGATCCCCGGGGTCTCCCTCAATGAGCAGTTCTTC

v_call: TRBV20-1
clone_size: many
d_call: NA
j_call: TRBJ1-6
cdr3_length: 13
cdr3_aa: CSARDLRDASLHF
cdr3_nt: TGCAGTGCTAGAGACCTCCGGGACGCCTCCCTCCACTTT

v_call: TRBV4-2
clone_size: once
d_call: NA
j_call: TRBJ2-1
cdr3_length: 13
cdr3_aa: CASSQVLANEQFF
cdr3_nt: TGTGCCAGCAGCCAAGTGCTAGCCAATGAGCAGTTCTTC

v_call: TRBV29-1
clone_size: many
d_call: NA
j_call: TRBJ2-7
cdr3_length: 12
cdr3_aa: CSVEDSSYEQYF
cdr3_nt: TGCAGCGTAGAGGACAGCTCCTACGAGCAGTACTTC

v_call: TRBV5-1
clone_size: many
d_call: TRBD1
j_call: TRBJ2-2
cdr3_length: 15
cdr3_aa: CASSDQGARAGELFF
cdr3_nt: TGCGCCAGCAGCGACCAGGGGGCAAGGGCCGGGGAGCTGTTTTTT

v_call: TRBV2
clone_size: few
d_call: NA
j_call: TRBJ2-1
cdr3_length: 13
cdr3_aa: CASSEGRVIEQFF
cdr3_nt: TGTGCCAGCAGTGAAGGGAGGGTTATTGAGCAGTTCTTC

v_call: TRBV2
clone_size: many
d_call: TRBD1
j_call: TRBJ2-7
cdr3_length: 14
cdr3_aa: CASRRQGLINEQYF
cdr3_nt: TGTGCCAGCAGGCGACAGGGGCTGATCAACGAGCAGTACTTC

v_call: TRBV7-2
clone_size: many
d_call: NA
j_call: TRBJ1-4
cdr3_length: 15
cdr3_aa: CASSLVARVSEKLFF
cdr3_nt: TGTGCCAGCAGCTTAGTGGCCAGGGTGTCTGAAAAACTGTTTTTT

v_call: TRBV6-5
clone_size: many
d_call: NA
j_call: TRBJ1-4
cdr3_length: 12
cdr3_aa: CATKQGKEKLFF
cdr3_nt: TGTGCCACCAAACAGGGAAAGGAAAAACTGTTTTTT

v_call: TRBV7-2
clone_size: many
d_call: NA
j_call: TRBJ2-2
cdr3_length: 17
cdr3_aa: CASSLKTDRMRAGELFF
cdr3_nt: TGTGCCAGCAGCTTAAAGACCGATAGAATGAGGGCCGGGGAGCTGTTTTTT

v_call: TRBV12-3/TRBV12-4
clone_size: many
d_call: TRBD1
j_call: TRBJ2-3
cdr3_length: 14
cdr3_aa: CASTWTGDGDTQYF
cdr3_nt: TGTGCCAGCACCTGGACAGGGGACGGAGATACGCAGTATTTT

v_call: TRBV29-1
clone_size: many
d_call: TRBD1
j_call: TRBJ1-1
cdr3_length: 14
cdr3_aa: CSVDRGQGSTEAFF
cdr3_nt: TGCAGCGTTGACCGAGGACAGGGGAGTACTGAAGCTTTCTTT

v_call: TRBV4-3
clone_size: NA
d_call: TRBD1
j_call: TRBJ1-2
cdr3_length: 17
cdr3_aa: CASSHTAGTGANYGYTF
cdr3_nt: TGCGCCAGCAGCCATACAGCCGGGACAGGGGCGAACTATGGCTACACCTTC

v_call: TRBV4-3
clone_size: many
d_call: NA
j_call: TRBJ1-5
cdr3_length: 13
cdr3_aa: CASSQDMDQPQHF
cdr3_nt: TGCGCCAGCAGCCAAGATATGGATCAGCCCCAGCATTTT

v_call: TRBV7-9
clone_size: NA
d_call: NA
j_call: TRBJ1-1
cdr3_length: 15
cdr3_aa: CANKGKGDWGTEAFF
cdr3_nt: TGTGCCAACAAGGGGAAAGGGGATTGGGGCACTGAAGCTTTCTTT

v_call: TRBV6-1
clone_size: many
d_call: NA
j_call: TRBJ2-2
cdr3_length: 16
cdr3_aa: CASSVVFRTGSGELFF
cdr3_nt: TGTGCCAGCAGTGTAGTCTTTCGGACGGGTTCCGGGGAGCTGTTTTTT

v_call: TRBV28
clone_size: many
d_call: NA
j_call: TRBJ1-2
cdr3_length: 15
cdr3_aa: CASKPKMGSHYGYTF
cdr3_nt: TGTGCCAGCAAACCGAAGATGGGGAGCCACTATGGCTACACCTTC

v_call: TRBV7-2
clone_size: many
d_call: NA
j_call: TRBJ2-5
cdr3_length: 17
cdr3_aa: CASSPGQARREQETQYF
cdr3_nt: TGTGCCAGCAGCCCTGGGCAGGCGAGGCGGGAACAAGAGACCCAGTACTTC

v_call: TRBV20-1
clone_size: many
d_call: NA
j_call: TRBJ2-4
cdr3_length: 17
cdr3_aa: CSAITQSGFLAKNIQYF
cdr3_nt: TGCAGTGCCATCACCCAGTCCGGGTTCCTAGCCAAAAACATTCAGTACTTC

v_call: TRBV20-1
clone_size: many
d_call: NA
j_call: TRBJ2-5
cdr3_length: 15
cdr3_aa: CSAAIWDRSVETQYF
cdr3_nt: TGCAGTGCTGCCATTTGGGACCGATCGGTGGAGACCCAGTACTTC

v_call: TRBV6-5
clone_size: many
d_call: NA
j_call: TRBJ1-1
cdr3_length: 13
cdr3_aa: CASSYDVHTEAFF
cdr3_nt: TGTGCCAGCAGTTACGACGTCCACACTGAAGCTTTCTTT

v_call: TRBV5-1
clone_size: many
d_call: NA
j_call: TRBJ2-2
cdr3_length: 13
cdr3_aa: CASSFDSTGELFF
cdr3_nt: TGCGCCAGCAGCTTCGATAGCACCGGGGAGCTGTTTTTT

v_call: TRBV11-3
clone_size: NA
d_call: NA
j_call: TRBJ2-3
cdr3_length: 14
cdr3_aa: CASSLTGSTDTQYF
cdr3_nt: TGTGCCAGCAGCTTGACTGGGAGCACAGATACGCAGTATTTT

v_call: TRBV29-1
clone_size: few
d_call: NA
j_call: TRBJ1-2
cdr3_length: 10
cdr3_aa: CSVEADDYTF
cdr3_nt: TGCAGCGTTGAGGCAGACGACTACACCTTC

v_call: TRBV6-2/TRBV6-3
clone_size: NA
d_call: TRBD2
j_call: TRBJ2-3
cdr3_length: 17
cdr3_aa: CATLPRRGEGSTDTQYF
cdr3_nt: TGTGCCACCCTCCCGAGGCGGGGGGAAGGGAGCACAGATACGCAGTATTTT

v_call: TRBV20-1
clone_size: few
d_call: NA
j_call: TRBJ1-1
cdr3_length: 13
cdr3_aa: CSAGRGGSTEAFF
cdr3_nt: TGCAGTGCTGGGAGGGGGGGATCCACTGAAGCTTTCTTT

v_call: TRBV5-1
clone_size: many
d_call: TRBD1
j_call: TRBJ1-2
cdr3_length: 13
cdr3_aa: CASSLGTGDGYTF
cdr3_nt: TGCGCCAGCAGCCTGGGGACAGGGGATGGCTACACCTTC

v_call: TRBV2
clone_size: many
d_call: TRBD1
j_call: TRBJ1-2
cdr3_length: 15
cdr3_aa: CASSESGGISLGYTF
cdr3_nt: TGTGCCAGCAGTGAATCAGGGGGCATATCTCTTGGCTACACCTTC

v_call: TRBV28
clone_size: many
d_call: TRBD1
j_call: TRBJ2-1
cdr3_length: 13
cdr3_aa: CASRDRESNEQFF
cdr3_nt: TGTGCCAGCCGGGACAGGGAGTCCAATGAGCAGTTCTTC

v_call: TRBV20-1
clone_size: many
d_call: NA
j_call: TRBJ2-3
cdr3_length: 13
cdr3_aa: CSAGPWGTDTQYF
cdr3_nt: TGCAGTGCTGGCCCCTGGGGCACAGATACGCAGTATTTT

v_call: TRBV15
clone_size: many
d_call: TRBD1
j_call: TRBJ2-2
cdr3_length: 16
cdr3_aa: CATSPRDREYTGELFF
cdr3_nt: TGTGCCACCAGCCCCCGGGACAGGGAATATACCGGGGAGCTGTTTTTT

v_call: TRBV4-3
clone_size: NA
d_call: NA
j_call: TRBJ1-1
cdr3_length: 15
cdr3_aa: CASSQAPGEGTEAFF
cdr3_nt: TGCGCCAGCAGCCAAGCCCCAGGGGAAGGAACTGAAGCTTTCTTT

v_call: TRBV5-1
clone_size: many
d_call: NA
j_call: TRBJ1-6
cdr3_length: 14
cdr3_aa: CASSLAGDNSPLHF
cdr3_nt: TGCGCCAGCAGCTTGGCCGGGGATAATTCACCCCTCCACTTT

v_call: TRBV6-1
clone_size: many
d_call: TRBD2
j_call: TRBJ2-7
cdr3_length: 13
cdr3_aa: CASSPGLAIEQYF
cdr3_nt: TGTGCCAGCAGCCCGGGACTAGCGATCGAGCAGTACTTC

v_call: TRBV5-6
clone_size: many
d_call: NA
j_call: TRBJ2-5
cdr3_length: 16
cdr3_aa: CASSSRVMGSGETQYF
cdr3_nt: TGTGCCAGCAGCTCTCGTGTTATGGGGTCCGGGGAGACCCAGTACTTC

v_call: TRBV18
clone_size: NA
d_call: NA
j_call: TRBJ1-2
cdr3_length: 14
cdr3_aa: CASSPPLPAVGYTF
cdr3_nt: TGTGCCAGCTCACCACCACTTCCGGCGGTCGGCTACACCTTC

v_call: TRBV7-8
clone_size: many
d_call: TRBD2
j_call: TRBJ2-3
cdr3_length: 17
cdr3_aa: CASSLAGGEASTDTQYF
cdr3_nt: TGTGCCAGCAGCTTAGCGGGGGGGGAGGCGAGCACAGATACGCAGTATTTT

v_call: TRBV18
clone_size: many
d_call: NA
j_call: TRBJ2-3
cdr3_length: 15
cdr3_aa: CASSPPGANTDTQYF
cdr3_nt: TGTGCCAGCTCACCACCGGGGGCTAACACAGATACGCAGTATTTT

v_call: TRBV5-1
clone_size: NA
d_call: NA
j_call: TRBJ1-1
cdr3_length: 15
cdr3_aa: CASSLQVALNTEAFF
cdr3_nt: TGCGCCAGCAGCCTACAGGTGGCGCTGAACACTGAAGCTTTCTTT

v_call: TRBV5-1
clone_size: many
d_call: TRBD1
j_call: TRBJ2-3
cdr3_length: 15
cdr3_aa: CASFLLSQGADTQYF
cdr3_nt: TGCGCCAGCTTTCTTCTTTCACAGGGGGCAGATACGCAGTATTTT

v_call: TRBV7-2
clone_size: many
d_call: TRBD1
j_call: TRBJ2-6
cdr3_length: 18
cdr3_aa: CASSLVGTGFSGANVLTF
cdr3_nt: TGTGCCAGCAGCTTAGTTGGGACAGGATTCTCTGGGGCCAACGTCCTGACTTTC

v_call: TRBV4-2
clone_size: many
d_call: NA
j_call: TRBJ1-1
cdr3_length: 16
cdr3_aa: CASSQEVGEINTEAFF
cdr3_nt: TGTGCCAGCAGCCAAGAAGTGGGTGAGATAAACACTGAAGCTTTCTTT

v_call: TRBV11-2
clone_size: few
d_call: TRBD1
j_call: TRBJ2-7
cdr3_length: 17
cdr3_aa: CASSFNRQGARLNEQYF
cdr3_nt: TGTGCCAGCAGCTTCAACAGACAGGGGGCACGTCTCAACGAGCAGTACTTC

v_call: TRBV20-1
clone_size: many
d_call: NA
j_call: TRBJ1-2
cdr3_length: 15
cdr3_aa: CSARAPTGYGYGYTF
cdr3_nt: TGCAGTGCTAGAGCCCCCACCGGGTATGGCTATGGCTACACCTTC

v_call: TRBV24-1
clone_size: many
d_call: NA
j_call: TRBJ1-5
cdr3_length: 13
cdr3_aa: CATSGPKGQPQHF
cdr3_nt: TGTGCCACCAGTGGTCCCAAAGGCCAGCCCCAGCATTTT

v_call: TRBV14
clone_size: few
d_call: NA
j_call: TRBJ2-2
cdr3_length: 14
cdr3_aa: CASSQVRATGELFF
cdr3_nt: TGTGCCAGCAGCCAAGTTAGGGCCACCGGGGAGCTGTTTTTT